This T cell receptor (beta chain) was recovered during a study of memory CD4+ T cells and cytomegalovirus serostatus. Study as a whole: This sample comes from healthy Belgian adults, fewer than ten CMV seropositive, 24 seronegative.

Regarding the study as a whole: CD4+ memory repertoires contained about two fifths of the 164 reported CMV TCRbeta sequences.

Repertoires were generated with immunoSEQ multiplex PCR, while TCRdb's copy carries only in-frame clones and drops some. The sample lists fewer than 40,000 clones, 70% to 85% occurring once. Single viable CD3+CD4+CD8-CD45RO+ cells were sorted as the memory CD4+ T cells. Donors' CMV status reflects serum IgG against pp150, pp28, p38, p52. CD4+ T cells were isolated by positive magnetic selection. With respect to this clone: Its antigen remains unknown.

CDR3 size: 14 residues. Trimming pared 5 bases from V and 5 bases from J, leaving 12 bases between. Germline assignment: CDR1 SNHLY and CDR2 FYNNEI. V usage is TRBV2 and J usage is TRBJ1-4; D ambiguous. The receptor was isolated from an adult in good health and CMV-seropositive. The sequenced material came from memory CD4+ T cells from blood. CDR3 in DNA: TGTGCCAGCAGTCTGGACGGGAGAAATGAAAAACTGTTTTTT. Its translation: CASSLDGRNEKLFF.